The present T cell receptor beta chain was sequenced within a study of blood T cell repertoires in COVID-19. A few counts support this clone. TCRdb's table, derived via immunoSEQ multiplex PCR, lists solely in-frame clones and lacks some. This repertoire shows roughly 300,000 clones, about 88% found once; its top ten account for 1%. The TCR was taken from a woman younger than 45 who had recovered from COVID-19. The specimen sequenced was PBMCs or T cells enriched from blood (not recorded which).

CDR3 DNA sequence: TGTGCCAGCAGCACCCACAGGGGTATGGCTGGAAACACCATATATTTT. Residues: CASSTHRGMAGNTIYF. The rearrangement links TRBV9 to TRBJ1-3; the match to TRBD1 covers 7 bases. CDR1 and CDR2 (germline): SGDLS, YYNGEE. Trimming at V came to 4 bases and at J to 2 bases, leaving 9 bases not matched to a gene. The CDR3 has 16 amino acids.